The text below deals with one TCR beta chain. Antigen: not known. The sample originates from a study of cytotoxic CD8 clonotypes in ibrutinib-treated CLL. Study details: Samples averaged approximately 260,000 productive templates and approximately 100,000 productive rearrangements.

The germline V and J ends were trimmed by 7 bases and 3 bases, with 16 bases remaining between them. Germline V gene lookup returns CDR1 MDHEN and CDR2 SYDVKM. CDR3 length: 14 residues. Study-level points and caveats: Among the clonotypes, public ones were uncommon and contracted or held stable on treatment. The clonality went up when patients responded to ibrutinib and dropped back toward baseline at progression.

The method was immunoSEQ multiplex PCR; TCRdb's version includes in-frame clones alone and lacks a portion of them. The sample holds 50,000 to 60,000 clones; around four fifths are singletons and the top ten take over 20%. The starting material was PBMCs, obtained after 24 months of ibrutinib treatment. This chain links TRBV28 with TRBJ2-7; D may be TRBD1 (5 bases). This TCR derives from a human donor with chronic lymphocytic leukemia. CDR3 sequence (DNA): TGTGCCAGCAAGGCTCAGGGCCAATACTACGAGCAGTACTTC. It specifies CASKAQGQYYEQYF.